One sample yielded the 9 T cell receptor beta chains listed below, sequenced in a study of CD8+CD57+ T cells in acquired aplastic anemia. TCR beta VDJ and CDR3 were profiled, and genomic DNA was the template. TCRdb reprocessed the reads with MiXCR, giving one entry per CDR3 protein. The data contain around 500,000 distinct CDR3 sequences, 25% to 40% of them singletons. Sequencing involved patients with CD8+CD57+ cell expansion previously shown by flow cytometry. The sequenced sample was sorted CD4+, CD8+, or CD8+CD57+ T cells (not recorded which) from PBMCs. The origin of the receptors is a human donor with aplastic anemia.

This clonotype came up many times. The chain recombines TRBV2 with TRBJ1-6; D unclear. Looked up from germline, CDR1 is SNHLY and CDR2 is FYNNEI. The V gene lost 4 bases and the J gene lost 9 bases, with 10 bases spanning the gap. The CDR3 runs to 13 residues. The chain's CDR3 is CASSASRSSPLHF. The CDR3, as DNA: TGTGCCAGCAGTGCTTCCCGCAGTTCACCCCTCCACTTT.

This clonotype has ten or more counts. The J gene is TRBJ2-2, the V gene TRBV10-3, with a possible D match to TRBD1 (6 bases). This CDR3 comprises 13 residues. Trimming cost V 4 bases and J 6 bases, with 9 bases left between them. CDR1 and CDR2 (germline): ENHRY, SYGVKD. CDR3 protein: CAISAKGAGELFF. In DNA, the CDR3 is TGTGCCATCAGTGCGAAGGGGGCCGGGGAGCTGTTTTTT.

This clonotype was recorded a few times. The chain carries TRBV20-1 and TRBJ2-7; D remains unclear. The V gene lost 6 bases and the J gene lost 4 bases, with 25 bases spanning the gap. The germline V gene encodes CDR1 DFQATT and CDR2 SNEGSKA (reference sequence). The CDR3 loop spans 16 amino acids. CDR3 coding DNA: TGCAGTGCAAACCCGATTCAAGATAATGGGCAATACGAGCAGTACTTC. The encoded protein is CSANPIQDNGQYEQYF.

This clonotype was found a few times. The V and J genes are TRBV25-1 and TRBJ2-1; TRBD1 might be the D (6 bases). This CDR3 is 16 amino acids long. V shed 8 bases and J shed 4 bases, with 21 bases lying between them. Germline V CDR1 and CDR2: MGHDK, SYGVNS. The CDR3 reads CASRDQGTTHYNEQFF. The DNA for the CDR3 is TGTGCCAGCCGCGACCAGGGGACGACCCATTACAATGAGCAGTTCTTC. Full variable domain (remainder filled in from reference TRBV25-1 and TRBJ2-1): EADIYQTPRYLVIGTGKKITLECSQTMGHDKMYWYQQDPGMELHLIHYSYGVNSTEKGDLSSESTVSRIRTEHFPLTLESARPSHTSQYLCASRDQGTTHYNEQFFGPGTRLTVL.

This chain connects TRBV15 to TRBJ2-7; either TRBD1 or TRBD2 may fit D (5 bases each). Trimming removed 3 bases from V and 6 bases from J, with 15 bases in between. The CDR3 is 14 amino acids. The V gene's germline CDR1 is LNHNV and CDR2 YYDKDF (reference sequence). CDR3 protein: CATSRPRAGGEQYF. CDR3 sequence (DNA): TGTGCCACCAGCAGGCCCCGGGCTGGGGGCGAGCAGTACTTC.

This chain connects TRBV30 to TRBJ2-5; D gene uncertain. Germline CDR1 and CDR2: GTSNPN and SVGIG (reference sequence). This CDR3 has 14 amino acids. V was shortened by 3 bases and J by 5 bases, with 16 bases between the two germline ends. CDR3 in amino acids: CAWRRYSQSETQYF. Written as DNA, the CDR3 is TGTGCCTGGAGACGGTACAGCCAATCTGAGACCCAGTACTTC.

The chain recombines TRBV29-1 with TRBJ1-2; 12 bases are shared with TRBD1. Losses at the gene ends were 1 base for V and 0 bases for J; bases not matched to a gene: 6. This CDR3 has 17 amino acids. CDR1 is SQVTM and CDR2 is ANQGSEA in the germline V gene. The DNA for the CDR3 is TGCAGCGTTGAAGGCAGGGGACAGGGGGCGCCTAACTATGGCTACACCTTC. Residues: CSVEGRGQGAPNYGYTF.

J is TRBJ2-1 and V is TRBV11-2; D gene unclear. CDR3 length equals 16 residues. The V gene lost 5 bases and the J gene lost 0 bases, with 14 bases spanning the gap. Germline V CDR1 and CDR2: SGHAT, FQNNGV. Here the CDR3 DNA reads TGTGCCAGCAGCGTTGATAGCAGGCCCTCCTACAATGAGCAGTTCTTC. Translating it yields CASSVDSRPSYNEQFF.

The chain employs TRBV10-3 and TRBJ2-1; 8 bases agree with TRBD1. The V gene end was trimmed by 6 bases and the J gene end by 9 bases; junction bases not matched to a gene: 13. CDR1 and CDR2 (germline): ENHRY, SYGVKD. The CDR3 spans 15 residues. CDR3: CAIRPPGQGGGEQFF. In DNA form, the CDR3 reads TGTGCCATCAGGCCCCCTGGACAGGGAGGCGGTGAGCAGTTCTTC.